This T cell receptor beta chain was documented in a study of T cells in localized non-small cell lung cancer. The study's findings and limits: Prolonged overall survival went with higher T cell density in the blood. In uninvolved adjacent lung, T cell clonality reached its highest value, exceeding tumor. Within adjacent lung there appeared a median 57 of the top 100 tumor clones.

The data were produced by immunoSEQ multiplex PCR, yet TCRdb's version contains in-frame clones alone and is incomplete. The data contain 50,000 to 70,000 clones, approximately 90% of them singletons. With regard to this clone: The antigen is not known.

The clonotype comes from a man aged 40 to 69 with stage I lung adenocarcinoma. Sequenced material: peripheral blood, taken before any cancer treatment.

The CDR3 region has the DNA TGCACCAGCAGCCAAGATCGTAGGGGACTAGCGGGAGTAAGTGAGACCCAGTACTTC. Translating it yields CTSSQDRRGLAGVSETQYF. J is TRBJ2-5 and V is TRBV1; the DNA was not compared with TRBD2, the D call given in the table. TRBV1 is assigned pseudogene status. The CDR3 extends over 19 amino acids.